The 15 T cell receptor beta chains below all came from one sample that was sequenced in a study of monozygotic twins with cystic fibrosis. TCRdb's copy holds only in-frame clones and misses some; the assay was immunoSEQ multiplex PCR. The table includes 12,000 to 15,000 clones, about 98% detected once. The material sequenced was blood. These receptors all stem from a girl aged 2-10 years with cystic fibrosis.

The V gene is TRBV2, the J gene TRBJ1-2, with D possibly being TRBD1 (5 bases). This CDR3 contains 12 residues. V was cut by 8 bases and J by 5 bases, with 12 bases left in between. Germline CDR1 and CDR2: SNHLY and FYNNEI. CDR3 bases: TGTGCCAGCTCCAGACAGTCTTATGGCTACACCTTC. It translates to CASSRQSYGYTF. The full variable domain, completed using reference TRBV2 and TRBJ1-2, is EPEVTQTPSHQVTQMGQEVILRCVPISNHLYFYWYRQILGQKVEFLVSFYNNEISEKSEIFDDQFSVERPDGSNFTLKIRSTKLEDSAMYFCASSRQSYGYTFGSGTRLTVV.

The J gene is TRBJ2-3, the V gene TRBV6-5; 7 bases align to TRBD2. Trimming removed 6 bases from V and 3 bases from J; junction bases left unmatched: 9. This CDR3 has 15 residues. Germline V gives CDR1 MNHEY, CDR2 SVGAGI. CDR3 protein: CASRGGRGWTDTQYF. The CDR3 coding sequence is TGTGCCAGCAGGGGTGGGAGGGGATGGACAGATACGCAGTATTTT.

The chain links TRBV6-5 to TRBJ2-7; weak D call: TRBD1 (7 bases). This CDR3 has 14 amino acids. The germline CDR1 and CDR2 sequences are MNHEY and SVGAGI. With 3 bases removed from V and 4 bases from J, the gap between germline ends came to 13 bases. CDR3 residues: CASSYGQGGYEQYF. The CDR3, as DNA: TGTGCCAGCAGTTATGGGCAGGGGGGTTACGAGCAGTACTTC.

The genes are TRBV29-1 and TRBJ2-7; 9 bases map to TRBD1. CDR1 and CDR2 (germline): SQVTM, ANQGSEA. This CDR3 comprises 14 residues. V lost 7 bases, J lost 6 bases, and 13 bases stayed unmatched. The CDR3 loop is CSALTGTGYSEQYF. The CDR3 bases are TGCAGCGCATTGACCGGGACAGGGTACAGCGAGCAGTACTTC.

The chain carries TRBV5-1 and TRBJ1-1; tentatively, D is TRBD1 (5 bases). Germline CDR1 reads SGHRS; CDR2 reads YFSETQ. The CDR3 sequence is 15 residues long. The V and J ends lost 0 bases and 0 bases respectively, with 9 bases between them. CDR3 sequence: CASSLVGGMNTEAFF. CDR3 nucleotide sequence: TGCGCCAGCAGCTTGGTTGGGGGAATGAACACTGAAGCTTTCTTT.

Points on this clone: At one end, the junction sequence differs from germline, possibly due to a read error. The chain has TRBV7-8 and TRBJ2-7, with 14 bases aligning to TRBD2. The CDR3 length is 13 residues. Germline V CDR1 and CDR2: SGHVS, FQNEAQ. The CDR3 protein is CASSRTTSGRAPF. The CDR3 DNA sequence: TGTGCCAGCAGCCGAACGACTAGCGGGAGGGCTCCATTC.

The CDR3 bases are TGCGCCAGCAGTCCCGGGACAGGGGTTAGTTCTGGGGCCAACGTCCTGACTTTC. Its protein is CASSPGTGVSSGANVLTF. The chain recombines TRBV10-2 with TRBJ2-6, with 10 bases fitting TRBD1. CDR1 WSHSY and CDR2 SAAADI come from the germline V gene. CDR3 length: 18 amino acids. V was pared by 5 bases and J by 1 base, with 8 bases of the junction left unmatched.

The chain couples TRBV7-2 to TRBJ1-4; D might be TRBD1 (6 bases). The CDR3 length is 14 residues. V shed 5 bases and J shed 8 bases, with 15 bases lying between them. Germline-derived CDR1 and CDR2 are SGHTA and FQGNSA. CDR3 in amino acids: CASSPRGRAEKLFF. CDR3 in DNA: TGTGCCAGCAGCCCCAGGGGACGGGCGGAAAAACTGTTTTTT. Full variable domain (rest looked up from reference TRBV7-2 and TRBJ1-4): GAGVSQSPSNKVTEKGKDVELRCDPISGHTALYWYRQSLGQGLEFLIYFQGNSAPDKSGLPSDRFSAERTGGSVSTLTIQRTQQEDSAVYLCASSPRGRAEKLFFGSGTQLSVL.

V usage is TRBV9 and J usage is TRBJ2-1; 10 nucleotides align to TRBD2. CDR3 length: 15 amino acids. J gave up 7 bases and V 0 bases, and 4 bases lay outside the gene matches. Germline loops: CDR1 SGDLS, CDR2 YYNGEE. CDR3 sequence: CASSVASGRDNEQFF. For the CDR3, the DNA is TGTGCCAGCAGCGTAGCTAGCGGGAGAGATAATGAGCAGTTCTTC.

This clone was counted a single time. V is TRBV7-9 and J is TRBJ2-7; 7 bases agree with TRBD1. The CDR3 contains 11 residues. The germline V gene has CDR1 SEHNR and CDR2 FQNEAQ (reference sequence). V gave up 7 bases and J gave up 6 bases; unmatched junction bases: 3. Written as DNA, the CDR3 is TGTGCCAGCACCAAGGGGGCCGAGCAGTACTTC. This gives the protein CASTKGAEQYF.

The chain has TRBV28 and TRBJ2-7; TRBD2 aligns across 16 bases. V lost 6 bases, J lost 6 bases, and 11 bases stayed unmatched. The V gene's germline CDR1 is MDHEN and CDR2 SYDVKM. There are 17 residues in the CDR3. The CDR3 DNA follows: TGTGCCAGCAGGGGACTGGGACTAGCGGGAGGGCTGGTCGAGCAGTACTTC. As protein: CASRGLGLAGGLVEQYF.

The chain employs TRBV6-5 and TRBJ2-5, with 7 positions matching TRBD2. The CDR3 is 15 residues long. Germline CDR1 and CDR2: MNHEY and SVGAGI. V dropped 2 bases and J dropped 5; count of bases not matched to a gene: 8. The CDR3 is CASSYGNLRGETQYF. In DNA, the CDR3 is TGTGCCAGCAGTTACGGGAATTTGCGGGGGGAGACCCAGTACTTC.

The rearrangement uses TRBV4-1 and TRBJ2-2, with D tentatively TRBD1 (6 bases). CDR1 is MGHRA, CDR2 YSYEKL, per germline. With 1 base removed from V and 2 bases from J, the gap between germline ends came to 14 bases. The CDR3 extends over 17 amino acids. The CDR3 here is CASSQGGRGRNTGELFF. DNA of the CDR3: TGCGCCAGCAGCCAAGGGGGCAGGGGCAGAAACACCGGGGAGCTGTTTTTT.

This clone has a single count. The rearrangement joins TRBV29-1 to TRBJ2-5; TRBD1 might be the D (6 bases). Germline CDR1 is SQVTM and CDR2 is ANQGSEA. V was pared by 3 bases and J by 4 bases, with 9 bases between. The CDR3 consists of 12 residues. The CDR3 loop reads CSVEQGGETQYF. The CDR3 nucleotides are TGCAGCGTTGAGCAAGGGGGAGAGACCCAGTACTTC.

The chain couples TRBV6-6 to TRBJ2-7; 7 bases are a match to TRBD2. Germline V lookup: CDR1 MNHNY, CDR2 SVGAGI (reference sequence). V was pared by 0 bases and J by 0 bases, with 2 bases of the junction left unmatched. The CDR3 length is 15 residues. The CDR3 reads CASSYSGGSSYEQYF. The DNA of the CDR3 is TGTGCCAGCAGTTACTCGGGGGGGAGCTCCTACGAGCAGTACTTC.